This T cell receptor beta chain was found in a study of early T cells in non-severe SARS-CoV-2 infection. Study-wide background: Sequenced material consisted of bulk RNA (from unsorted whole blood), and chains were unpaired.

Study-wide points: Comparison of clonotypes with VDJdb favored anti-spike CD8 responses while missing private and CD4 specificities.

Germline assignment: CDR1 SGHKS and CDR2 YYEKEE (reference sequence). The V end lost 0 bases, the J end lost 3 bases, and 10 bases lay between the germline ends. The CDR3 is 14 amino acids. Individual cDNA molecules each received unique molecular identifiers attached to them. TCRdb independently ran MiXCR on the 5' RACE reads; one entry per CDR3 protein. This table holds 35,000 to 50,000 distinct CDR3 sequences, around 6% found once. At least ten counts were recorded for this clonotype. The antigen is unknown. The input for sequencing was whole blood, taken at baseline. The chain employs TRBV5-5 and TRBJ2-7; D remains ambiguous. The receptor was isolated from an adult who was a healthcare worker with PCR-confirmed SARS-CoV-2 infection or an uninfected control (not recorded which). CDR3 DNA sequence: TGTGCCAGCAGCTTGGGCTTAATAGACTACGAGCAGTACTTC. It encodes CASSLGLIDYEQYF.